The subject of this entry is one T cell receptor (beta chain). Its specificity is not known. The entry originates in a study of response to subunit inactivated influenza vaccine. General observations from the study: With each seasonal influenza vaccination, the authors suggested, few new T cells are recruited.

TCRdb re-analysed the RT-PCR reads in MiXCR, keeping a single row per CDR3 protein. Of roughly 190,000 distinct CDR3 sequences listed, about an eighth were seen once; the top ten hold 26%. Trimming removed 5 bases from V and 3 bases from J, with 14 bases in between. Per the germline V gene, CDR1 is SQVTM and CDR2 is ANQGSEA. The CDR3 has 13 residues. Source: CD8+ T cells sorted from PBMCs, taken about 5 days after vaccination. This chain joins TRBV29-1 and TRBJ2-7, with D perhaps TRBD1 (6 bases). The TCR was taken from a man in his fifties who received an inactivated influenza vaccine. The CDR3 sequence: CSVKTGTFYEQYF. In DNA, the CDR3 is TGCAGCGTTAAGACAGGAACATTCTACGAGCAGTACTTC.